This entry concerns a single TCR beta chain. Its antigen is not known. TCRB transcripts that were expressed got sequenced, as all of the isolated RNA had been reverse transcribed. Naive, central memory and regulatory T cell samples averaged about 3.4 million reads. Produced via immunoSEQ multiplex PCR; TCRdb's table is partial and in-frame only. In the table there are 680,000 or so clones, 13% of which are singletons. This record comes from a study of beta chain features in type 1 diabetes. Points from the study as a whole: At VDJ recombination sites, type 1 diabetes patients had fewer insertions and more deleted nucleotides. People with Type 1 diabetes carried modestly yet significantly shorter TCRB CDR3s in all four CD4+ subsets.

The CDR3 is 13 amino acids. The V and J ends lost 10 bases and 3 bases respectively, with 12 bases between them. CDR1 is ENHRY and CDR2 is SYGVKD in the germline V gene. Sequenced sample: naive CD4+ T cells from blood. The chain joins TRBV10-3 to TRBJ1-4; the D gene is possibly TRBD1 (5 bases). The sequence was obtained from a man in his late teens or twenties with type 1 diabetes. The CDR3 here is CATGTAANEKLFF. CDR3 coding DNA: TGTGCCACCGGGACCGCCGCTAATGAAAAACTGTTTTTT.